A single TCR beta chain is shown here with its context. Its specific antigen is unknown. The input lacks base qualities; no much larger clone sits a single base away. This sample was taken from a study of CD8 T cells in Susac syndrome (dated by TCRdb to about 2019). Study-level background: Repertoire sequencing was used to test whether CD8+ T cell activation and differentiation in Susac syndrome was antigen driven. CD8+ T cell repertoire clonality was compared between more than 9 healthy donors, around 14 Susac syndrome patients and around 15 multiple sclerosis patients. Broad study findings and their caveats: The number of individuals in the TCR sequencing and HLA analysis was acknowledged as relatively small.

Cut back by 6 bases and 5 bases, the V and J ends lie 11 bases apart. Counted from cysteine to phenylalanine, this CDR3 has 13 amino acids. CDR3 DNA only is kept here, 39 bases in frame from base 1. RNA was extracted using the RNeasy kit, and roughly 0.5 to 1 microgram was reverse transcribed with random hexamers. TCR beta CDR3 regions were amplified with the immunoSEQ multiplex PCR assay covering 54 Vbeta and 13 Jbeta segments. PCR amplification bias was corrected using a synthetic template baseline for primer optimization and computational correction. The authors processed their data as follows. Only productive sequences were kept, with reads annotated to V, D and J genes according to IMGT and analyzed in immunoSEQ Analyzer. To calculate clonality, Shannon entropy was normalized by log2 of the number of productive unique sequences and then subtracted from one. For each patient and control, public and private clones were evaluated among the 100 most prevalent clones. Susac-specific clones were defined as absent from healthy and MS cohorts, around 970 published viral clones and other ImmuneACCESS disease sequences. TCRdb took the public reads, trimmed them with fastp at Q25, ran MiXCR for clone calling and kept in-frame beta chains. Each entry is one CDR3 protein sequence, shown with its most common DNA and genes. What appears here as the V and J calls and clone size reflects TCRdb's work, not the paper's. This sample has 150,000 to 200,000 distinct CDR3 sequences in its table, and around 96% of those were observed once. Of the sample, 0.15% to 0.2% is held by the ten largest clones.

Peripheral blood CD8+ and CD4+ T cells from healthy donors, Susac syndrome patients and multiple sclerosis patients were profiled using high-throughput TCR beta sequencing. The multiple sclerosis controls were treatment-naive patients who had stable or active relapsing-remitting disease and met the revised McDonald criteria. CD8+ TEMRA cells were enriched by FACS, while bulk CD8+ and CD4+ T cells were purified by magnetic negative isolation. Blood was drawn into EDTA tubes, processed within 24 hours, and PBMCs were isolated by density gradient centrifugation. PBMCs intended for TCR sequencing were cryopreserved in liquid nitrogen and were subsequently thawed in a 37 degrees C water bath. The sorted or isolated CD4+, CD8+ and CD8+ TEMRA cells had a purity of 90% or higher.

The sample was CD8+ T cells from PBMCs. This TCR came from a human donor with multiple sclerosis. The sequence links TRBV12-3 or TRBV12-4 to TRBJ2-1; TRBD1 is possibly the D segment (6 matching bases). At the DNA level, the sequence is TGTGCCAGCAGCCCAGGGGCACACAATGAGCAGTTCTTC. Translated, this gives CASSPGAHNEQFF.